These 23 T cell receptor beta chains were sequenced from one sample in a study of T cell repertoires in cytomegalovirus infection (dated by TCRdb to between 2017 and 2020). The instrument was an Illumina HiSeq 1500. TCRdb reanalyzed the raw reads on its own, using fastp at Q25 for trimming and MiXCR for clone calling, and kept in-frame beta chains. Duplicate CDR3 protein sequences are folded into a single record with the most common DNA and genes. Here the sample has about 140,000 distinct CDR3 sequences; about 6.5% occur a single time. The ten largest clones add up to about a sixth of the sample. The specimen was PBMCs. Receptors were obtained from a human donor in good health (CMV status not recorded). Some clones in this sample may be carry-over from other donors' samples.

This clonotype was recorded at least ten times. CDR3 amino acids: CASSPWTAGYGYTF. The CDR3 DNA reads as TGTGCCAGCAGCCCCTGGACAGCGGGCTATGGCTACACCTTC. The chain has TRBV7-2 and TRBJ1-2, with D possibly being TRBD1 (6 bases). Germline V gene data show CDR1 as SGHTA and CDR2 as FQGNSA. The CDR3 is 14 amino acids. V was shortened by 5 bases and J by 4 bases, with 14 bases between the two germline ends.

This clonotype was detected many times. The V and J genes are TRBV7-9 and TRBJ2-1, with D perhaps matching TRBD2 (5 bases). Per germline, CDR1 SEHNR and CDR2 FQNEAQ (reference sequence). The CDR3 consists of 16 residues. Trimming stripped 1 base from V and 1 base from J, with 11 bases between. CDR3 DNA sequence: TGTGCCAGCAGCTTAGGGGCGGGCGGGTCCTACAATGAGCAGTTCTTC. This codes for CASSLGAGGSYNEQFF.

This clonotype was seen ten or more times. The chain is built from TRBV7-8 and TRBJ1-2; D not resolved. The germline V and J ends were trimmed by 5 bases and 3 bases, with 10 bases remaining between them. CDR1 SGHVS and CDR2 FQNEAQ come from the germline V gene. The CDR3 contains 13 residues. The CDR3 region is CASSPTYYYGYTF. DNA of the CDR3: TGTGCCAGCAGCCCTACCTACTACTATGGCTACACCTTC.

This clonotype was seen many times. The V gene is TRBV7-9, the J gene TRBJ2-1; D is uncertain. The V and J ends lost 0 bases and 13 bases respectively, with 10 bases between them. This CDR3 spans 12 amino acids. Looked up from germline, CDR1 is SEHNR and CDR2 is FQNEAQ (reference sequence). Written as DNA, the CDR3 is TGTGCCAGCAGCTTAGCCCAGCCGGACCAGTTCTTC. This sequence encodes CASSLAQPDQFF.

The rearrangement links TRBV29-1 to TRBJ1-5, with D possibly matching TRBD1 (6 bases). CDR1 is SQVTM, CDR2 ANQGSEA, per germline. The CDR3 spans 13 residues. Deletions cut 3 bases from V and 6 bases from J, with 12 bases between. The CDR3 DNA sequence: TGCAGCGTTGACTTGGGGGCCGGTCAGCCCCAGCATTTT. This sequence encodes CSVDLGAGQPQHF.

The V and J genes are TRBV28 and TRBJ1-2; D possibly corresponds to TRBD1 (5 bases). V shed 1 base and J shed 7 bases, with 7 bases lying between them. There are 12 residues in the CDR3. Per the germline V gene, CDR1 is MDHEN and CDR2 is SYDVKM. CDR3 coding DNA: TGTGCCAGCAGTTTATTCAGGGTTGGCTACACCTTC. Translated: CASSLFRVGYTF.

There are many counts of this clonotype. This chain connects TRBV7-2 to TRBJ1-5; D gene ambiguous. CDR3 size: 13 residues. Trimming removed 1 base from V and 7 bases from J, with 8 bases in between. The V gene's germline CDR1 is SGHTA and CDR2 FQGNSA. The CDR3, as DNA: TGTGCCAGCAGCTTAGGGTCCGGCCAGCCCCAGCATTTT. Its protein is CASSLGSGQPQHF.

This clonotype was seen repeatedly, ten times or more. The chain joins TRBV5-4 to TRBJ1-3; 8 nucleotides align to TRBD1. This CDR3 is built from 15 residues. Germline CDR1 is SGHNT and CDR2 is YYREEE (reference sequence). The trim removed 0 bases at V and 1 base at J, leaving 0 bases unmatched. The CDR3: CASSLGTGSGNTIYF. In DNA form, the CDR3 reads TGTGCCAGCAGCTTGGGGACAGGGTCTGGAAACACCATATATTTT.

This clonotype appeared many times. This chain uses TRBV20-1 with TRBJ1-1; 8 nucleotides agree with TRBD1. Unmatched junction bases numbered 13, after V lost 0 bases and J lost 4 bases. Germline CDR1 reads DFQATT; CDR2 reads SNEGSKA (reference sequence). The CDR3 covers 17 residues. The CDR3 nucleotides are TGCAGTGCTAGAGATTGGATAGCAGGGGGCCTTGGCACTGAAGCTTTCTTT. It translates to CSARDWIAGGLGTEAFF.

This clonotype was picked up many times. V gene TRBV7-2 combines with J gene TRBJ1-1; D not resolved. With 2 bases removed from V and 7 bases from J, the gap between germline ends came to 5 bases. This CDR3 has 11 amino acids. Germline values: CDR1 SGHTA, CDR2 FQGNSA. In nucleotides, the CDR3 is TGTGCCAGCAGCTTATACGGTGAAGCTTTCTTT. As protein: CASSLYGEAFF.

This clonotype was observed many times. The V gene is TRBV7-9, the J gene TRBJ2-1, with D possibly TRBD1 on 6 matching bases. V was shortened by 5 bases and J by 10 bases, with 15 bases between the two germline ends. Germline V CDR1 and CDR2: SEHNR, FQNEAQ (reference sequence). This CDR3 region has 13 residues. The CDR3 nucleotides are TGTGCCAGCAGCCGACTACAGGGTGGCGAGCAGTTCTTC. Amino acid sequence: CASSRLQGGEQFF.

V is TRBV7-9 and J is TRBJ2-4; weak D call: TRBD2 (5 bases). In germline, CDR1 is SEHNR, CDR2 FQNEAQ (reference sequence). With 3 bases removed from V and 8 bases from J, the gap between germline ends came to 14 bases. The CDR3 runs to 14 residues. As DNA, the CDR3 is TGTGCCAGCAGCTTCCGTCGGGAAAGGCACATTCAGTACTTC. Translation: CASSFRRERHIQYF.

This clonotype was observed at least ten times. The genes are TRBV2 and TRBJ1-5; 7 nucleotides agree with TRBD1. CDR1 and CDR2 (germline): SNHLY, FYNNEI. Unmatched junction bases numbered 1, after V lost 0 bases and J lost 2 bases. This CDR3 has 15 amino acids. The CDR3 DNA follows: TGTGCCAGCAGTGAAGCGACAGGGCGCAATCAGCCCCAGCATTTT. Encoded protein: CASSEATGRNQPQHF.

The sample holds many counts of this clonotype. The chain uses TRBV12-3 or TRBV12-4 and TRBJ2-7; D might be TRBD1 (5 bases). V lost 3 bases, J lost 0 bases, and 9 bases lay in between. The CDR3 spans 14 residues. The CDR3 DNA reads as TGTGCCAGCAGTTTGCTGGGGCCCTCCTACGAGCAGTACTTC. It codes for CASSLLGPSYEQYF.

The CDR3 loop is CASSFAGTEAFF. The CDR3 DNA is TGTGCCAGCTCCTTTGCGGGGACTGAAGCTTTCTTT. This chain connects TRBV27 to TRBJ1-1; no firm D call. The CDR3 loop spans 12 amino acids. V lost 8 bases to trimming and J lost 5 bases, with 12 bases between them. CDR1 MNHEY and CDR2 SMNVEV come from the germline V gene (reference sequence).

This clonotype was recorded many times. One junction end does not reproduce the germline sequence, and a read error may be involved. DNA of the CDR3: TGTGCCAGCAGCCAAACAGAGGCTAGTTCGGCCCAGAGGAACTTC. Translated: CASSQTEASSAQRNF. This rearrangement joins TRBV7-8 to TRBJ2-5; no clear D gene. The CDR3 sequence is 15 residues long. From germline, CDR1 is SGHVS and CDR2 FQNEAQ.

This clonotype was recorded at least ten times. The J gene is TRBJ2-1, the V gene TRBV7-3; D is possibly TRBD1 or TRBD2 (6 bases each). The length of the CDR3 is 15 residues. Germline values: CDR1 SGHTA, CDR2 FQGTGA. The V end was cut by 5 bases, the J end by 12 bases, with 23 bases between. The CDR3 loop is CASSQGGGTVRSQFF. CDR3 nucleotide sequence: TGTGCCAGCAGCCAAGGGGGAGGAACAGTCAGGTCGCAGTTCTTC. Filled out from reference TRBV7-3 and TRBJ2-1, the complete variable domain reads GAGVSQTPSNKVTEKGKYVELRCDPISGHTALYWYRQSLGQGPEFLIYFQGTGAADDSGLPNDRFFAVRPEGSVSTLKIQRTERGDSAVYLCASSQGGGTVRSQFFGPGTRLTVL.

The chain joins TRBV7-2 to TRBJ2-1, with D tentatively TRBD2 (5 bases). The CDR3 consists of 19 residues. The ends were cut back, 1 base at V and 0 bases at J, with 19 bases in the middle. The germline V gene encodes CDR1 SGHTA and CDR2 FQGNSA. CDR3 region: CASSLVRPLAASSYNEQFF. The DNA for the CDR3 is TGTGCCAGCAGCTTAGTAAGACCCCTAGCAGCGAGCTCCTACAATGAGCAGTTCTTC. The full variable domain, completed using reference TRBV7-2 and TRBJ2-1, is GAGVSQSPSNKVTEKGKDVELRCDPISGHTALYWYRQSLGQGLEFLIYFQGNSAPDKSGLPSDRFSAERTGGSVSTLTIQRTQQEDSAVYLCASSLVRPLAASSYNEQFFGPGTRLTVL.

V usage is TRBV30 and J usage is TRBJ1-1; D gene unclear. CDR1 is GTSNPN and CDR2 is SVGIG in the germline V gene (reference sequence). This CDR3 contains 12 residues. The V and J ends lost 2 bases and 0 bases respectively, with 4 bases between them. The CDR3 nucleotides are TGTGCCTGGAGTAAAATGAACACTGAAGCTTTCTTT. Residues: CAWSKMNTEAFF.

This clonotype was picked up many times. The chain couples TRBV7-2 to TRBJ2-7; tentatively, D is TRBD2 (6 bases). CDR3 length equals 14 residues. Trimming cost V 5 bases and J 5 bases, with 16 bases left between them. From germline, CDR1 is SGHTA and CDR2 FQGNSA. CDR3 loop: CASSKGLGPNEQYF. The CDR3 DNA follows: TGTGCCAGCAGCAAGGGACTTGGGCCTAACGAGCAGTACTTC. Complete variable domain (other parts from reference TRBV7-2 and TRBJ2-7): GAGVSQSPSNKVTEKGKDVELRCDPISGHTALYWYRQSLGQGLEFLIYFQGNSAPDKSGLPSDRFSAERTGGSVSTLTIQRTQQEDSAVYLCASSKGLGPNEQYFGPGTRLTVT.

The V gene is TRBV10-3, the J gene TRBJ2-1; D is unresolved. Trimming removed 3 bases from V and 4 bases from J, with 16 bases in between. CDR1 ENHRY and CDR2 SYGVKD come from the germline V gene. The CDR3 totals 16 residues. CDR3 nucleotides: TGTGCCATCAGTGACCCGGCCACGCCAACTTACAATGAGCAGTTCTTC. The encoded protein is CAISDPATPTYNEQFF.

Concerning this clonotype itself: The CDR3 carries no conserved terminal phenylalanine or tryptophan, so it likely arises from a read error. The gene calls are TRBV20-1 and TRBJ1-6; D might be TRBD1 (5 bases). The CDR3 extends over 14 amino acids. CDR1 and CDR2 (germline): DFQATT, SNEGSKA (reference sequence). CDR3 coding DNA: TGCAGTGCTAGAATTGTTGGGGGAAATTCGCCCCTCCACCTT. This codes for CSARIVGGNSPLHL.

The table lists this clonotype with a few counts. V gene TRBV11-2 combines with J gene TRBJ2-1, with unresolved D. Deletions cut 3 bases from V and 6 bases from J, with 9 bases between. The CDR3 has 13 amino acids. Germline V lookup: CDR1 SGHAT, CDR2 FQNNGV. CDR3 amino acids: CASSFWASNEQFF. For the CDR3, the DNA is TGTGCCAGCAGCTTCTGGGCCTCCAATGAGCAGTTCTTC.